This T cell receptor beta chain appears in the sequencing data of a study of regulatory T cells in long-lasting Graves disease. Broader study findings: Repertoires from persistent disease leaned toward TRBV28, TRBJ1-2 and TRBJ2-5. Those with persistent disease had in common more public clonotypes (about 3,000) than new patients (roughly 1,000). Analysis covered peripheral blood alone, not thyroid tissue.

This clonotype was detected ten times or more. Its antigen is unidentified. Noted time point: newly diagnosed GD, antithyroid drugs for less than 3 months. Generation of the TCR library employed RNA extracted from PBMCs. Arm-PCR of CDR3 regions with iRepertoire HTBI primers generated TCR beta libraries. A single record per CDR3 protein comes from TCRdb applying MiXCR to the multiplex PCR reads. The sample holds approximately 440,000 distinct CDR3 sequences, 15% to 20% seen once. V lost 8 bases, J lost 2 bases, and 4 bases stayed unmatched. The CDR3 extends over 13 amino acids. CDR1 is SEHNR, CDR2 FQNEAQ, per germline (reference sequence). In addition, the sample was reused for a study of T cells in Graves' hyperthyroidism and ophthalmopathy. From that study: Diagnoses were made from clinical symptoms, serum measures (thyroxine and TRAb), thyroid ultrasound and orbital computed tomography.

V gene TRBV7-9 combines with J gene TRBJ2-3, with 7 bases lining up with TRBD1. This receptor was identified in a man aged 40-49 years with Graves disease. The starting material was peripheral blood mononuclear cells (PBMCs), obtained at new diagnosis, from a patient treated with antithyroid drugs. This CDR3 reads CASQQGNTDTQYF. The CDR3 region has the DNA TGTGCCAGCCAACAGGGGAACACAGATACGCAGTATTTT.